The clone carrying this T cell receptor beta chain was detected only once. The sample comes from a study of regulatory dendritic cells for organ transplantation. V shed 3 bases, J shed 2 bases, and the junction held 7 bases outside the gene matches. The CDR3 loop spans 15 amino acids. Germline V gives CDR1 SGHNT, CDR2 YYREEE (reference sequence). The repertoire was sequenced with immunoSEQ multiplex PCR; TCRdb's copy has only in-frame clones and lacks some. This table holds around 29,000 clones, roughly 84% found once. This rearrangement joins TRBV5-4 to TRBJ2-7; TRBD2 matches at 8 bases. The sequence derives from a human donor in good health. Sequencing was done on a sample of naive CD8+ T cells from blood. Subset of the sample: CD45RA+ naive T cells. The CDR3 coding sequence is TGTGCCAGCAGCTCCGACGGGGGGGGGACCTACGAGCAGTACTTC. Its translation is CASSSDGGGTYEQYF.